This passage covers 21 T cell receptor beta chains from one sample sequenced in a study of tumor-infiltrating lymphocytes in primary liver carcinoma (dated by TCRdb to about 2017). Without any cell sorting, total RNA and DNA were co-extracted from around 18-30 mg of bulk tissue using the AllPrep DNA/RNA mini kit. Sequencer: Illumina HiSeq 2500. A constant-region primer and ProtoScript II reverse transcriptase were used to reverse-transcribe TCRbeta-specific cDNA from 500 ng total RNA. The TCRbeta libraries were prepared through three rounds of nested multiplex PCR following a slightly modified ARM-PCR procedure. Each of the first two PCR rounds ran for about 10 cycles and used multiplex TRBV1-TRBV30 forward primers together with a Cbeta reverse primer. The public sequencing data were trimmed at Q25 with fastp and processed into clonotypes with MiXCR by TCRdb, which kept only in-frame beta chains. Here each entry gathers all rows of one CDR3 protein and keeps the most common genes and DNA. This sample has 100,000 to 120,000 distinct CDR3 sequences in its table, and around 83% of those were observed once. Jointly, the top ten make up around 21% of the sample.

The specimen sequenced was liver tumor tissue from sampling region 3. Sample cell subset or site, as interpreted from the label and publication: tumor region T3, left-lateral pole. The receptors shown here come from a man aged 35 to 55 with primary liver carcinoma and hepatitis B virus infection.

Worth noting for this clonotype: This likely comes from a read error, as the CDR3 has no conserved phenylalanine or tryptophan at its end. J is TRBJ1-5 and V is TRBV5-1; perhaps TRBD1 as D (5 bases). Germline CDR1 reads SGHRS; CDR2 reads YFSETQ. This CDR3 contains 15 residues. In DNA, the CDR3 is TGCACCAGCAGCTTGGGGGGGACTAGCAATCAGCCACAGCATATT. The encoded protein is CTSSLGGTSNQPQHI.

This clonotype was detected only a few times. This CDR3 is missing its conserved last phenylalanine or tryptophan, likely due to a read error. The chain couples TRBV24-1 to TRBJ2-1, with a weak D call TRBD2 (6 bases). The CDR3 sequence is 11 residues long. The germline V gene encodes CDR1 KGHDR and CDR2 SFDVKD. Trimming left V 10 bases short and J 8 bases short, with 11 bases between. For the CDR3, the DNA is TGTGCCACAGGGCGGGATGATGAGCAGTTCCTC. It yields the protein CATGRDDEQFL.

This clonotype is a singleton in its sample. This CDR3 is CVSSLGGLRDYGYTF. DNA for the CDR3: TGTGTGAGCAGTTTAGGGGGACTTCGGGACTATGGCTACACCTTC. This chain uses TRBV28 with TRBJ1-2; tentatively, D is TRBD1 (6 bases). Germline CDR1 and CDR2: MDHEN and SYDVKM. This CDR3 is built from 15 residues.

As for this clonotype: Lacking the conserved final phenylalanine or tryptophan, this CDR3 likely reflects a read error. V gene TRBV29-1 combines with J gene TRBJ2-7, with TRBD1 identical over 7 bases. Germline assignment: CDR1 SQVTM and CDR2 ANQGSEA. The CDR3 sequence is 12 residues long. This chain's CDR3 is CSVGIQGYEQYL. The DNA for the CDR3 is TGCAGTGTTGGGATACAGGGGTACGAGCAGTACTTA.

Details on this clonotype: This may stem from a read error, because a much larger clone lies one nucleotide away. The V gene is TRBV2, the J gene TRBJ1-1; D not certain. Trimming removed 7 bases at V and 3 bases at J, with 18 bases between. CDR3 length equals 15 residues. The germline gives CDR1 SNHLY, CDR2 FYNNEI. The CDR3: CASKMTAGKDTEAFF. The CDR3 DNA follows: TGTGCCAGCAAGATGACTGCCGGCAAGGACACTGAAGCTTTCTTT.

This clonotype was picked up a small number of times. The junction departs from the called germline gene at one end, perhaps through a read error. V gene TRBV11-2 combines with J gene TRBJ2-3; weak D call: TRBD2 (5 bases). This CDR3 spans 17 amino acids. Per the germline V gene, CDR1 is SGHAT and CDR2 is FQNNGV. The CDR3 protein is CASTIRRLKESADTQYF. As DNA, the CDR3 is TGTGCCAGCACCATCCGGAGGTTAAAGGAGAGCGCAGATACGCAATATTTT.

Note on this clonotype: A read error may account for a junction end that differs from germline. The chain is built from TRBV11-1 and TRBJ2-2; a weak D match, TRBD1 (6 bases). Germline CDR1 is SGHAT and CDR2 is FQDESV (reference sequence). The CDR3 runs 13 residues. CDR3 protein: CASSFRDNGELFF. CDR3 coding DNA: TGTGCCAGCAGCTTTCGGGACAATGGGGAACTGTTCTTT.

About this clonotype itself: Compared with germline, one end of the junction differs, possibly owing to a read error. The gene calls are TRBV24-1 and TRBJ2-2; the D gene could be TRBD1 or TRBD2 (5 bases each). The CDR3 is 15 amino acids. Per the germline V gene, CDR1 is KGHDR and CDR2 is SFDVKD. CDR3 DNA: TGTGCCACCAGACCTATAGGGACGAACATCGGGGAGCTGTTTTTT. This codes for CATRPIGTNIGELFF.

This clonotype was observed a single time. The junction differs from germline at one of its ends, possibly a read error. As DNA, the CDR3 is TGTGACAGCAGTTACTCCGGGATTAGCGGGAGAGGGAATGAGCAGATCTTC. Translation gives CDSSYSGISGRGNEQIF. The chain is built from TRBV6-5 and TRBJ2-1; 9 bases fit TRBD2. This CDR3 has 17 amino acids. CDR1 is MNHEY, CDR2 SVGAGI, per germline.

Worth noting for this clonotype: The germline gene is not matched at one end of the junction; a read error may be the cause. V and J are TRBV10-3 and TRBJ2-1; D ambiguous. Germline loops: CDR1 ENHRY, CDR2 SYGVKD. This CDR3 spans 15 amino acids. CDR3 bases: TGTACCATCAGACGTGACTTGAGCTCCTACAATGAACAGTTCTTC. Protein product: CTIRRDLSSYNEQFF.

Details on this clonotype: The junction departs from germline at one end; a sequencing error may be responsible. J is TRBJ1-2 and V is TRBV12-3 or TRBV12-4; D uncertain. The length of the CDR3 is 13 residues. The CDR3 DNA is TGTGTCAGCAGTTTAAGGCGGAGTGGGAGTTACACCTTC. Encoded protein: CVSSLRRSGSYTF.

This clonotype was seen at least ten times. The J gene is TRBJ2-5, the V gene TRBV7-9; the D gene could be TRBD1 or TRBD2 (6 bases each). The V end lost 5 bases, the J end lost 4 bases, and 17 bases lay between the germline ends. The CDR3 is 15 residues long. Germline CDR1 is SEHNR and CDR2 is FQNEAQ (reference sequence). CDR3 DNA: TGTGCCAGCAGCGTACCTTTACAGGGAGGAGAGACCCAGTACTTC. It encodes CASSVPLQGGETQYF. Full variable domain (outside the CDR3, taken from reference TRBV7-9 and TRBJ2-5): DTGVSQNPRHKITKRGQNVTFRCDPISEHNRLYWYRQTLGQGPEFLTYFQNEAQLEKSRLLSDRFSAERPKGSFSTLEIQRTEQGDSAMYLCASSVPLQGGETQYFGPGTRLLVL.

The chain couples TRBV4-1 to TRBJ2-7; the D is unclear. Trimming stripped 4 bases from V and 2 bases from J, with 18 bases between. In germline, CDR1 is MGHRA, CDR2 YSYEKL. This CDR3 contains 16 residues. This CDR3 is CASSLLTSQIPYEQYF. The CDR3 coding sequence is TGCGCCAGCAGCCTACTGACTTCACAAATACCCTACGAGCAGTACTTC.

This clonotype was observed at least ten times. This sequence joins TRBV2 and TRBJ2-7; the match to TRBD2 covers 11 bases. Unmatched junction bases numbered 12, after V lost 3 bases and J lost 2 bases. Germline CDR1 reads SNHLY; CDR2 reads FYNNEI. CDR3 length equals 18 residues. The CDR3 DNA follows: TGTGCCAGCAGTGAGCGGCTAGCGGGAGGCCTATCTACCTACGAGCAGTACTTC. Its translation is CASSERLAGGLSTYEQYF.

Note on this clonotype: At one of its ends the junction is not consistent with the germline gene, which may arise from a read error. The V and J genes are TRBV6-5 and TRBJ2-7; D is perhaps TRBD2 (7 bases). Germline V gene sequence: CDR1 MNHEY, CDR2 SVGAGI. There are 15 residues in the CDR3. CDR3: CASSYEGGGAYKQYF. The DNA for the CDR3 is TGTGCCAGCAGTTACGAGGGGGGGGGAGCCTACAAGCAATACTTC.

The table lists this clonotype with many counts. The chain carries TRBV10-3 and TRBJ2-7; 9 nucleotides line up with TRBD2. CDR1 and CDR2 (germline): ENHRY, SYGVKD. The CDR3 spans 14 residues. V shed 5 bases and J 2 bases; nucleotides not matched to a gene: 4. CDR3 in amino acids: CAISPSGTPYEQYF. CDR3 nucleotides: TGTGCCATCAGTCCTAGCGGGACCCCCTACGAGCAGTACTTC.

Comment on this clonotype: Germline is not matched at one junction end, which may reflect a read error. V and J are TRBV11-1 and TRBJ1-6; D gene ambiguous. Looked up from germline, CDR1 is SGHAT and CDR2 is FQDESV (reference sequence). CDR3 length: 13 amino acids. The CDR3 protein is CPSSRTLVSPLHF. Here the CDR3 DNA reads TGTCCCAGCAGCCGGACTCTGGTTTCACCCCTCCATTTT.

To note about this clonotype: Relative to the germline gene, one junction end is altered; a read error may explain this. The rearrangement joins TRBV12-3 or TRBV12-4 to TRBJ1-2; 11 bases fit TRBD1. This CDR3 comprises 13 residues. The CDR3 loop is CTSSSWDRGDHTF. DNA for the CDR3: TGTACCAGCAGTTCCTGGGACAGGGGGGACCATACCTTC.

This chain uses TRBV6-1 with TRBJ2-2; D tentatively fits TRBD1 or TRBD2 (5 bases each). Germline V CDR1 and CDR2: MNHNS, SASEGT. CDR3 length equals 15 residues. Deletions cut 10 bases from V and 2 bases from J, with 17 bases between. The DNA for the CDR3 is TGTGCCACAGGGTGGGACGCTAAAAACACCGGGGAGCTGTTTTTT. This codes for CATGWDAKNTGELFF.

Worth noting for this clonotype: No conserved phenylalanine or tryptophan is present at the end of the CDR3, so a read error is the likely explanation. The chain is built from TRBV11-2 and TRBJ2-4; D gene uncertain. CDR3 length: 15 amino acids. The germline gives CDR1 SGHAT, CDR2 FQNNGV. Between the trimmed V and J ends, which lost 10 bases and 0 bases, there was a span of 16 bases. The CDR3 sequence is CANTTSAVAKNIQYI. As DNA, the CDR3 is TGTGCCAACACTACTTCGGCAGTAGCCAAAAACATTCAGTACATC.

Regarding this clonotype: Because it lacks the conserved phenylalanine or tryptophan at the end, this CDR3 is likely a read error. The chain is built from TRBV4-3 and TRBJ2-3; 7 bases align to TRBD2. The CDR3 has 16 residues. In germline, CDR1 is LGHNA, CDR2 YSLEER. The CDR3 spells CASSQDFRTRGGTQYY. The CDR3 nucleotides are TGTGCCAGCAGCCAAGATTTTCGGACTAGGGGCGGTACGCAGTATTAT.